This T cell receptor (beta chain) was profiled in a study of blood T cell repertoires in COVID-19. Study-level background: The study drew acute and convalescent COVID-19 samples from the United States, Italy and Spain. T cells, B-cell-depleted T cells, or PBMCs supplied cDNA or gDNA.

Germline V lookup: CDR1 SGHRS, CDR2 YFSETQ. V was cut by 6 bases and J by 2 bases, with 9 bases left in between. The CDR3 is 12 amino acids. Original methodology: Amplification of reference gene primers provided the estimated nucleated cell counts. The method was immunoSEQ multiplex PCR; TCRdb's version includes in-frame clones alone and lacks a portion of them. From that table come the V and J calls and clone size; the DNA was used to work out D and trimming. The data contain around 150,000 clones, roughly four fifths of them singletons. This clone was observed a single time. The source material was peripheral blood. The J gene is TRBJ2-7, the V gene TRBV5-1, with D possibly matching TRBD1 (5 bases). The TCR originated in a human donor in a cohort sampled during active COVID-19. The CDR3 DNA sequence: TGCGCCAGCAAGGGGCTAACCTACGAGCAGTACTTC. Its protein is CASKGLTYEQYF. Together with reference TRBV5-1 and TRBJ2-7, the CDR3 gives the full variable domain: KAGVTQTPRYLIKTRGQQVTLSCSPISGHRSVSWYQQTPGQGLQFLFEYFSETQRNKGNFPGRFSGRQFSNSRSEMNVSTLELGDSALYLCASKGLTYEQYFGPGTRLTVT.